This T cell receptor (beta chain) originates from a study of T cells in Graves' hyperthyroidism and ophthalmopathy. Across the whole study: Peripheral blood was taken when the disease was first diagnosed, before any treatment began. Overall study results and limits: Ophthalmopathy was separated from stable hyperthyroidism by a 13 V-J model.

An absence of ophthalmopathy progression within 18 months meant stable Graves' hyperthyroidism. The CDR3 loop spans 12 amino acids. Germline assignment: CDR1 DFQATT and CDR2 SNEGSKA (reference sequence). Trimming removed 3 bases at V and 6 bases at J, with 8 bases between. On this clonotype itself: Its antigen is unidentified.

Amplified regions were TCR beta CDR3 sequences from RNA transcripts. A set of HTBI primers served as the primers for a first-round RT-PCR of the TCR CDR3. TCRdb called the multiplex PCR reads again in MiXCR, with one record for every CDR3 protein. The sample includes fewer than 350,000 distinct CDR3 sequences, 15% to 20% of them seen just once. The receptor's source is a woman between 45 and 65 years old with Graves' hyperthyroidism. The specimen was blood. The chain employs TRBV20-1 and TRBJ2-2; no definite D call. CDR3 residues: CSARPTSGELFF. The CDR3 nucleotides read TGCAGTGCTAGGCCCACCTCCGGGGAGCTGTTTTTT.